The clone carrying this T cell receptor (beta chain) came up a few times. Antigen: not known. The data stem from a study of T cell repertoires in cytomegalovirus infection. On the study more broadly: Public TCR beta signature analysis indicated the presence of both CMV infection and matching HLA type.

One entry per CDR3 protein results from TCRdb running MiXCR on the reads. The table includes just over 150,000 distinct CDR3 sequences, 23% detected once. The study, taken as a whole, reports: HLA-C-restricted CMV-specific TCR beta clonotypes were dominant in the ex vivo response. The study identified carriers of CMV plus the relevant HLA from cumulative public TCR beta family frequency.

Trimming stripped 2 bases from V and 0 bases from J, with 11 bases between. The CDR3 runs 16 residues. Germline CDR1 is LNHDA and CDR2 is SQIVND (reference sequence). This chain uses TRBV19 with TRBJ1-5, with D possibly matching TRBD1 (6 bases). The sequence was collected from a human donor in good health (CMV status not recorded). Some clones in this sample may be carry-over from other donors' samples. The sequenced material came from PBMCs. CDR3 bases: TGTGCCAGTAGTATATTGACAGGAGATAGCAATCAGCCCCAGCATTTT. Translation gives CASSILTGDSNQPQHF. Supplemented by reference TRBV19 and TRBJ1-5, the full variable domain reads DGGITQSPKYLFRKEGQNVTLSCEQNLNHDAMYWYRQDPGQGLRLIYYSQIVNDFQKGDIAEGYSVSREKKESFPLTVTSAQKNPTAFYLCASSILTGDSNQPQHFGDGTRLSIL.